Listed below are T cell receptor beta chains from one sample, sequenced in a study of siplizumab effects on memory and regulatory T cells. Assay used: immunoSEQ multiplex PCR; TCRdb lists only in-frame clones, some missing. Among 100,000 or so clones, around 92% were seen once, and the ten largest hold just over 2.5%. The sequenced sample was CD4+ T cells sorted from blood. These receptors all come from a human donor in good health. Some clones in this sample may be carry-over from other donors' samples. Both conserved end residues are part of each CDR3. The order of the fields is D gene, clone size, V gene, J gene, CDR3 DNA, CDR3 protein. The D gene is left open where the match is weak. Some rows mark clone size as missing; the rest say once, few, many or name a class of expanded clone.

d_call: .
clone_size: .
v_call: TRBV9
j_call: TRBJ1-3
cdr3_nt: TGTGCCAGCAGCGTAGAGGCCGGGATGCGCGGAAACACCATATATTTT
cdr3_aa: CASSVEAGMRGNTIYF

d_call: .
clone_size: .
v_call: TRBV9
j_call: TRBJ2-1
cdr3_nt: TGTGCCAGCAGCGTCAGGACCGGAGATGAGCAGTTCTTC
cdr3_aa: CASSVRTGDEQFF

d_call: .
clone_size: .
v_call: TRBV5-6
j_call: TRBJ2-5
cdr3_nt: TGTGCCAGCAGCTTGGGGAGGGGAGAGACCCAGTACTTC
cdr3_aa: CASSLGRGETQYF

d_call: .
clone_size: .
v_call: TRBV2
j_call: TRBJ2-6
cdr3_nt: TGTGCCAGCAGTGAATCTTGGGGTTCTGGGGCCAACGTCCTGACTTTC
cdr3_aa: CASSESWGSGANVLTF

d_call: .
clone_size: .
v_call: TRBV9
j_call: TRBJ2-7
cdr3_nt: TGTGCCAGCAGCGTAGCAGGAGCTTCAACCTACGAGCAGTACTTC
cdr3_aa: CASSVAGASTYEQYF

d_call: .
clone_size: once
v_call: TRBV18
j_call: TRBJ1-4
cdr3_nt: TGTGCCAGCTCGCAAGGGGCGACTAATGAAAAACTGTTTTTT
cdr3_aa: CASSQGATNEKLFF

d_call: TRBD2
clone_size: few
v_call: TRBV19
j_call: TRBJ2-4
cdr3_nt: TGTGCCAGTAGCCAACTAGCGGGAGACTCCAAAAACATTCAGTACTTC
cdr3_aa: CASSQLAGDSKNIQYF

d_call: TRBD2
clone_size: .
v_call: TRBV5-6
j_call: TRBJ2-7
cdr3_nt: TGTGCCAGCAGCATTAGCGGGAAGACCTCCTACGAGCAGTACTTC
cdr3_aa: CASSISGKTSYEQYF

d_call: TRBD1
clone_size: .
v_call: TRBV5-1
j_call: TRBJ2-1
cdr3_nt: TGCGCCAGCAGCTTGGATGGCAGGGGGTATGAGCAGTTCTTC
cdr3_aa: CASSLDGRGYEQFF

d_call: .
clone_size: .
v_call: TRBV27
j_call: TRBJ1-4
cdr3_nt: TGTGCCAGAAGACCCCCCCGGAGACAACTGTTTTTT
cdr3_aa: CARRPPRRQLFF

d_call: TRBD2
clone_size: .
v_call: TRBV11-3
j_call: TRBJ2-1
cdr3_nt: TGTGCCAGCAGCGTTAGCGGGAGACGGGACAATGAGCAGTTCTTC
cdr3_aa: CASSVSGRRDNEQFF

d_call: TRBD1
clone_size: once
v_call: TRBV7-9
j_call: TRBJ1-2
cdr3_nt: TGTGCCAGCAGCTTAGCGGGGACAGGGGAATTAATGGCCTTC
cdr3_aa: CASSLAGTGELMAF

d_call: .
clone_size: once
v_call: TRBV4-1
j_call: TRBJ2-3
cdr3_nt: TGCGCCAGCAGCCATCACGAAGAGCGGTACACAGATACGCAGTATTTT
cdr3_aa: CASSHHEERYTDTQYF

d_call: .
clone_size: .
v_call: TRBV9
j_call: TRBJ1-5
cdr3_nt: TGTGCCAGCAGCGTAGGAGGGAATAGCAATCAGCCCCAGCATTTT
cdr3_aa: CASSVGGNSNQPQHF

d_call: .
clone_size: .
v_call: TRBV6-6
j_call: TRBJ2-1
cdr3_nt: TGTGCCAGCAGTTACTCGAGCGGGCCCTACAATGAGCAGTTCTTC
cdr3_aa: CASSYSSGPYNEQFF

d_call: .
clone_size: .
v_call: TRBV18
j_call: TRBJ2-1
cdr3_nt: TGTGCCAGCACCAGTTCGGTTAACGGGTTTTACAATGAGCAGTTCTTC
cdr3_aa: CASTSSVNGFYNEQFF

d_call: .
clone_size: .
v_call: TRBV29-1
j_call: TRBJ2-4
cdr3_nt: TGCAGCGTTGAGGCAGGGAGTAGGTACTTC
cdr3_aa: CSVEAGSRYF

d_call: TRBD2
clone_size: .
v_call: TRBV7-3
j_call: TRBJ2-3
cdr3_nt: TGTGCCAGCAGGGCTAGCCTCCCTAGCGGGAGGACAGATACGCAGTATTTT
cdr3_aa: CASRASLPSGRTDTQYF

d_call: .
clone_size: .
v_call: TRBV6-5
j_call: TRBJ2-5
cdr3_nt: TGTGCCAGCAGTTACGGGGCGGGGGAGACCCAGTACTTC
cdr3_aa: CASSYGAGETQYF

d_call: .
clone_size: .
v_call: TRBV28
j_call: TRBJ2-7
cdr3_nt: TGTGCCAGCAGCCCCACCAGCTCCTACGAGCAGTACTTC
cdr3_aa: CASSPTSSYEQYF

d_call: .
clone_size: once
v_call: TRBV5-1
j_call: TRBJ2-7
cdr3_nt: TGCGCCAGCAGCCACAGACTATTATACGAGCAGTACTTC
cdr3_aa: CASSHRLLYEQYF

d_call: .
clone_size: .
v_call: TRBV11-2
j_call: TRBJ2-6
cdr3_nt: TGTGCCAGCAGCTTATTGAGAGCTGGGGCCAGCGTCCTGACTTTC
cdr3_aa: CASSLLRAGASVLTF

d_call: .
clone_size: .
v_call: TRBV4-1
j_call: TRBJ1-1
cdr3_nt: TGCGCCAGCAGCCAAGAGCCTCTGAACACTGAAGCTTTCTTT
cdr3_aa: CASSQEPLNTEAFF

d_call: .
clone_size: .
v_call: TRBV2
j_call: TRBJ2-1
cdr3_nt: TGTGCCAGCAGATGGTATAGCTCCTACAATGAGCAGTTCTTC
cdr3_aa: CASRWYSSYNEQFF

d_call: TRBD2
clone_size: .
v_call: TRBV6-4
j_call: TRBJ2-3
cdr3_nt: TGTGCCAGCAGTCGCCTAGCGGGAGTTGTTTTGACAGATACGCAGTATTTT
cdr3_aa: CASSRLAGVVLTDTQYF

d_call: .
clone_size: .
v_call: TRBV27
j_call: TRBJ2-5
cdr3_nt: TGTGCCAGCAGGAGACAGAGGGGTGGAGAGACCCAGTACTTC
cdr3_aa: CASRRQRGGETQYF

d_call: TRBD1
clone_size: .
v_call: TRBV25-1
j_call: TRBJ1-1
cdr3_nt: TGTGCCTCCTCCCCACGGGGGACAGGGGGCTTCAACACTGAAGCTTTCTTT
cdr3_aa: CASSPRGTGGFNTEAFF

d_call: .
clone_size: .
v_call: TRBV7-3
j_call: TRBJ2-3
cdr3_nt: TGTGCCAGCAGCTTACGAGGTTATTGGGGAGATACGCAGTATTTT
cdr3_aa: CASSLRGYWGDTQYF

d_call: TRBD2
clone_size: .
v_call: TRBV11-3
j_call: TRBJ2-2
cdr3_nt: TGTGCCAGCAGCTATAGCGGGGTCGGGGAGCTGTTTTTT
cdr3_aa: CASSYSGVGELFF

d_call: .
clone_size: few
v_call: TRBV2
j_call: TRBJ1-2
cdr3_nt: TGTGCCAGCAGTGTAGGAAGCTATGGCTACACCTTC
cdr3_aa: CASSVGSYGYTF

d_call: .
clone_size: .
v_call: TRBV6-5
j_call: TRBJ1-5
cdr3_nt: TGTGCCAGCAGTCCCATGGCAGGTCCCCAGCCCCAGCATTTT
cdr3_aa: CASSPMAGPQPQHF

d_call: .
clone_size: few
v_call: TRBV25-1
j_call: TRBJ1-2
cdr3_nt: TGTGCCAGCAGTGATGTTGGGGAAGGCTACACCTTC
cdr3_aa: CASSDVGEGYTF

d_call: TRBD1
clone_size: .
v_call: TRBV25-1
j_call: TRBJ1-2
cdr3_nt: TGTGCCAGCAGTGTCACAGGGGACGAGAACTATGGCTACACCTTC
cdr3_aa: CASSVTGDENYGYTF

d_call: .
clone_size: once
v_call: TRBV5-6
j_call: TRBJ2-1
cdr3_nt: TGTGCCAGCAGCTTCAACAATGAGCAGTTCTTC
cdr3_aa: CASSFNNEQFF

d_call: .
clone_size: .
v_call: TRBV7-9
j_call: TRBJ2-6
cdr3_nt: TGTGCCAGCAGCTCGAAAGACAGTGCTGGGGCCAACGTCCTGACTTTC
cdr3_aa: CASSSKDSAGANVLTF

d_call: TRBD1
clone_size: .
v_call: TRBV5-1
j_call: TRBJ2-3
cdr3_nt: TGCGCCAGCAGCAGACCGGGACAGGGCTCCTGGAAAGGCACAGATACGCAGTATTTT
cdr3_aa: CASSRPGQGSWKGTDTQYF

d_call: TRBD1
clone_size: .
v_call: TRBV6-6
j_call: TRBJ1-2
cdr3_nt: TGTGCCAGCAGTCAGAGTCGGGACAGGAGCTATGGCTACACCTTC
cdr3_aa: CASSQSRDRSYGYTF

d_call: TRBD2
clone_size: .
v_call: TRBV30
j_call: TRBJ2-5
cdr3_nt: TGTGCCTGGAATTCACCCACGACTAGCGGGGGAGCAGAGACCCAGTACTTC
cdr3_aa: CAWNSPTTSGGAETQYF

d_call: .
clone_size: .
v_call: TRBV28
j_call: TRBJ2-7
cdr3_nt: TGTGCCAGCGGGGACTCGCGGGTTAAGTACTTC
cdr3_aa: CASGDSRVKYF

d_call: .
clone_size: .
v_call: TRBV7-9
j_call: TRBJ2-7
cdr3_nt: TGTGCCAGCAGCTTAGTAGTGGGAGAGCAGTACTTC
cdr3_aa: CASSLVVGEQYF

d_call: TRBD2
clone_size: .
v_call: TRBV29-1
j_call: TRBJ2-2
cdr3_nt: TGCAGCGTTCGACTAGCGGCGAACACCGGGGAGCTGTTTTTT
cdr3_aa: CSVRLAANTGELFF

d_call: .
clone_size: .
v_call: TRBV4-1
j_call: TRBJ1-4
cdr3_nt: TGCGCCAGCAGCCCCTCTGCGACAGCCGTTGAAAAACTGTTTTTT
cdr3_aa: CASSPSATAVEKLFF

d_call: .
clone_size: few
v_call: TRBV30
j_call: TRBJ2-5
cdr3_nt: TGTGCCTGGAATCCTGGGACGGCTCAAGAGACCCAGTACTTC
cdr3_aa: CAWNPGTAQETQYF

d_call: .
clone_size: .
v_call: TRBV28
j_call: TRBJ2-7
cdr3_nt: TGTGCCAGCAGTTTATTGACAGGTCCTCGTGAGCAGTACTTC
cdr3_aa: CASSLLTGPREQYF

d_call: .
clone_size: .
v_call: TRBV5-1
j_call: TRBJ2-1
cdr3_nt: TGCGCCAGCAGCTTTGGGGCAGGGATCAATGAGCAGTTCTTC
cdr3_aa: CASSFGAGINEQFF

d_call: .
clone_size: .
v_call: TRBV15
j_call: TRBJ2-7
cdr3_nt: TGTGCCACCAGCAGAGGCTTCGAGACCTACGAGCAGTACTTC
cdr3_aa: CATSRGFETYEQYF

d_call: TRBD1
clone_size: .
v_call: TRBV5-8
j_call: TRBJ2-3
cdr3_nt: TGTGCCAGCACCAGGACAGGGGTGGGAGATACGCAGTATTTT
cdr3_aa: CASTRTGVGDTQYF